The T cell receptor (beta chain) under discussion was sequenced for a study of Graves' ophthalmopathy and Graves' hyperthyroidism. Amplifying from RNA transcripts, the study obtained TCR beta CDR3 regions. Scientists carried out first-round RT-PCR using HTBI primers and then a second-round multiplex PCR. MiXCR, run by TCRdb on the multiplex PCR reads, gives a single entry per CDR3 protein. The sample includes around 1.1 million distinct CDR3 sequences, 35% to 45% of them seen just once. Trimming removed 4 bases at V and 2 bases at J, with 12 bases between. The length of the CDR3 is 14 residues. Germline lookup yields CDR1 SGHAT and CDR2 FQDESV (reference sequence).

V gene TRBV11-1 combines with J gene TRBJ2-7; weak D call: TRBD1 (5 bases). The sequence came from an adult man with Graves' hyperthyroidism. Specimen: peripheral blood or thyroid tissue (not recorded which). The CDR3 here is CASSSGDRTYEQYF. As DNA, the CDR3 is TGTGCCAGCAGCTCAGGTGACAGAACCTACGAGCAGTACTTC.